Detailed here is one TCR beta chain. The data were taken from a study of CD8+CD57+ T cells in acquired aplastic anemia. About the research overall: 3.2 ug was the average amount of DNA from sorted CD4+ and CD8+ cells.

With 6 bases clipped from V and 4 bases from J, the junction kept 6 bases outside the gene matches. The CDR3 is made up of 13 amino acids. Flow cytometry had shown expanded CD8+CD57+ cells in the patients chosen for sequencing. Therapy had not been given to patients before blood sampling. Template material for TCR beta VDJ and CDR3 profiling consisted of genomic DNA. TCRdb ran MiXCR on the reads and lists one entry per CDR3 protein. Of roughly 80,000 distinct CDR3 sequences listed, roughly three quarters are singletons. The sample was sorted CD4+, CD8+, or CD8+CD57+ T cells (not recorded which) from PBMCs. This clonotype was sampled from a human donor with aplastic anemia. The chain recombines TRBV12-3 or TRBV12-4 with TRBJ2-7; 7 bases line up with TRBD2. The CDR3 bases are TGTGCCAGCAGCAGCGGGACTTATTACGAGCAGTACTTC. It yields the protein CASSSGTYYEQYF.